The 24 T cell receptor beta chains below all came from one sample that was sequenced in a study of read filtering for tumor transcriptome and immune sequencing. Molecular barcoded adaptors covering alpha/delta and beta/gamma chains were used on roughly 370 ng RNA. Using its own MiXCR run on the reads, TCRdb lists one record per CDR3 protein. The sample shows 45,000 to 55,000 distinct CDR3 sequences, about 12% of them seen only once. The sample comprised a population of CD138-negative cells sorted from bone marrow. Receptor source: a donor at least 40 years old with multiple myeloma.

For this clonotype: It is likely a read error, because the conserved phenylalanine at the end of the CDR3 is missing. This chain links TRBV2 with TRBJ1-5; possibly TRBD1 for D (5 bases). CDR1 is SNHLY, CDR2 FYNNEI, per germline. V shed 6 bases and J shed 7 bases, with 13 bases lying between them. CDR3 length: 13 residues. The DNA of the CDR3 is TGTGCCAGCAGCGGGGCAGGCCAACAGCCCCAGCATTCT. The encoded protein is CASSGAGQQPQHS.

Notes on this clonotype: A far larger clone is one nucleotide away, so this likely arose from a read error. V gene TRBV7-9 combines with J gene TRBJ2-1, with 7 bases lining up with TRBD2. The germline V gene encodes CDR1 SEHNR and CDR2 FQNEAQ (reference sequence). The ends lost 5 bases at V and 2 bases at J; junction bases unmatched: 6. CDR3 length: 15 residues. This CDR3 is CASSGDYRPYNEQFF. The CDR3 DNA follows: TGTGCCAGCAGCGGGGACTACCGTCCCTACAATGAGCAGTTCTTC.

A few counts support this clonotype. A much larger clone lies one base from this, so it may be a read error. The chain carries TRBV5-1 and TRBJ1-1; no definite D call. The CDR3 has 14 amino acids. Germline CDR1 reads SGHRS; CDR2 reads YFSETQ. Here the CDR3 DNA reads TGCGCCAGCAGCTTGGCCCTGAGGAACACTGAAGCTTCCTTT. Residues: CASSLALRNTEASF. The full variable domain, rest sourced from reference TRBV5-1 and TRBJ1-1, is KAGVTQTPRYLIKTRGQQVTLSCSPISGHRSVSWYQQTPGQGLQFLFEYFSETQRNKGNFPGRFSGRQFSNSRSEMNVSTLELGDSALYLCASSLALRNTEASFGQGTRLTVV.

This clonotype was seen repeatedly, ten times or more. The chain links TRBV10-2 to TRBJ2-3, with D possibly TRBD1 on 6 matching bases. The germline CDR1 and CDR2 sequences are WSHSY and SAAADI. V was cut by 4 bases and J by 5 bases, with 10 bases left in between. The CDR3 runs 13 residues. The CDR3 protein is CASSVRGEDTQYF. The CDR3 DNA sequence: TGCGCCAGCAGTGTCAGGGGAGAAGATACGCAGTATTTT.

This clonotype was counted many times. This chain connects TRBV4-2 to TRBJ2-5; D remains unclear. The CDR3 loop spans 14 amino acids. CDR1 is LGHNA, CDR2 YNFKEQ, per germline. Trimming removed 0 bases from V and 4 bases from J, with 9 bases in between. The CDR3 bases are TGTGCCAGCAGCCAAGAAGGCGGTCGAGAGACCCAGTACTTC. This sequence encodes CASSQEGGRETQYF.

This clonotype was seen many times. Written as DNA, the CDR3 is TGTGCCACCAGTGATGCGTCGCAGGGGGCCGGCAATGAGCAGTTCTTC. Protein: CATSDASQGAGNEQFF. The gene calls are TRBV24-1 and TRBJ2-1, with 8 bases lining up with TRBD1. Losses at the gene ends were 3 bases for V and 6 bases for J; bases not matched to a gene: 9. Per germline, CDR1 KGHDR and CDR2 SFDVKD. This CDR3 is 16 amino acids long.

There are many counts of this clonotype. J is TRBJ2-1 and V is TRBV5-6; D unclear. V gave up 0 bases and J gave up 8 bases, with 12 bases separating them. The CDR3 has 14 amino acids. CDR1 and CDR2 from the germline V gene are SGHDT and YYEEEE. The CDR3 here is CASSLVGYRDEQFF. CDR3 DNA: TGTGCCAGCAGCTTGGTGGGATATAGGGATGAGCAGTTCTTC. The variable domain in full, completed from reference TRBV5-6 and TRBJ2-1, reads DAGVTQSPTHLIKTRGQQVTLRCSPKSGHDTVSWYQQALGQGPQFIFQYYEEEERQRGNFPDRFSGHQFPNYSSELNVNALLLGDSALYLCASSLVGYRDEQFFGPGTRLTVL.

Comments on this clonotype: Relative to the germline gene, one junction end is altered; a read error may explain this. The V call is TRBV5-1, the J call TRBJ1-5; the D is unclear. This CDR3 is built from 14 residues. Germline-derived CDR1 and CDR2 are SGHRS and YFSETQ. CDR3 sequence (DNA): TGCGCCAGCGGCTTGACGGGAGGTTCTCAGCCCCAGCATTTT. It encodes CASGLTGGSQPQHF.

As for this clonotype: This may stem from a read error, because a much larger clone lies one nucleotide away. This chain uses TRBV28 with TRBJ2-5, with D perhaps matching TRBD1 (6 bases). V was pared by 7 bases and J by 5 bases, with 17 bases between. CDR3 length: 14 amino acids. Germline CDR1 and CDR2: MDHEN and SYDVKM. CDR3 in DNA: TGTGCCAGCAATCCCACAGGGAATAGGGAGACCCAGTACTTC. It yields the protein CASNPTGNRETQYF.

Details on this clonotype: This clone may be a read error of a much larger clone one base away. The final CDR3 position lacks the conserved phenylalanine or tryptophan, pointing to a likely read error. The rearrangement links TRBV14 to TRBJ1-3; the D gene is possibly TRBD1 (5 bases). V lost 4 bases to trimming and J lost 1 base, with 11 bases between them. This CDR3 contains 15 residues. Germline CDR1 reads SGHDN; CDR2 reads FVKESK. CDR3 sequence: CASSPSGGSGNTIYL. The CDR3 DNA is TGTGCCAGCAGCCCGTCCGGGGGGTCTGGAAACACCATATATCTT.

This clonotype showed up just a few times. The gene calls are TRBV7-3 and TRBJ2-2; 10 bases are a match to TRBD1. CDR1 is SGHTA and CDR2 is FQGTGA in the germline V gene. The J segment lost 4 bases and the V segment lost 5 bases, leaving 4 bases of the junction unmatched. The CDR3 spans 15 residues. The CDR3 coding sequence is TGTGCCAGCAGCCCGCGGACAGGGGGCACCGGGGAGCTGTTTTTT. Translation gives CASSPRTGGTGELFF. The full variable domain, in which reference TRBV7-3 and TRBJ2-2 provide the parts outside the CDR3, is GAGVSQTPSNKVTEKGKYVELRCDPISGHTALYWYRQSLGQGPEFLIYFQGTGAADDSGLPNDRFFAVRPEGSVSTLKIQRTERGDSAVYLCASSPRTGGTGELFFGEGSRLTVL.

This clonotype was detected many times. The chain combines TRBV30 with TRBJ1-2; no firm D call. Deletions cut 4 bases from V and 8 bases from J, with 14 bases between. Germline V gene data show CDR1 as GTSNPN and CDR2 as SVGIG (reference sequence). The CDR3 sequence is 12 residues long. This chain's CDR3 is CAWTPGRWGYTF. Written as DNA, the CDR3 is TGTGCCTGGACGCCGGGCCGCTGGGGCTACACCTTC.

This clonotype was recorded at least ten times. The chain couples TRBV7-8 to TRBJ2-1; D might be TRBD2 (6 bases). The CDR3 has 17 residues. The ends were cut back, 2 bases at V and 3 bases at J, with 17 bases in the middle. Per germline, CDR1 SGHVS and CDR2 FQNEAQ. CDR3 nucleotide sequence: TGTGCCAGCAGCTTAAGGGTCCCGGGAGTGAGCTACAATGAGCAGTTCTTC. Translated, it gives CASSLRVPGVSYNEQFF.

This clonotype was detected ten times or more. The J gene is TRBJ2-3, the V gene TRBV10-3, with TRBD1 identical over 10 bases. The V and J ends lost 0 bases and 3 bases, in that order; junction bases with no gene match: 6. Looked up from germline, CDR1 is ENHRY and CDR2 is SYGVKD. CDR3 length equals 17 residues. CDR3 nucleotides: TGTGCCATCAGTGAGTCAGGGACAGGGGTGAGGACAGATACGCAGTATTTT. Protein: CAISESGTGVRTDTQYF.

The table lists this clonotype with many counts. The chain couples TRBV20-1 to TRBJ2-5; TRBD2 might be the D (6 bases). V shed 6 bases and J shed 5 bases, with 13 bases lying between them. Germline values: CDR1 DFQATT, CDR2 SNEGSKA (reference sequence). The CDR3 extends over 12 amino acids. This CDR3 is CSATYRGETQYF. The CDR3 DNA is TGCAGTGCAACTTACCGGGGGGAGACCCAGTACTTC.

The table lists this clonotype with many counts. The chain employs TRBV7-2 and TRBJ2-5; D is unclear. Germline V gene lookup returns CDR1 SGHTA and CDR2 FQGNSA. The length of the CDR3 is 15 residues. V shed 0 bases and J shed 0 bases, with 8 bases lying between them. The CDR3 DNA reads TGTGCCAGCAGCTTAGCGGGCGCAGACCAAGAGACCCAGTACTTC. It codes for CASSLAGADQETQYF.

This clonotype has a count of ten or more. The CDR3 here is CASSQDREGLRGNEQFF. The DNA for the CDR3 is TGCGCCAGCAGCCAAGATCGAGAAGGCTTACGGGGCAATGAGCAGTTCTTC. The J gene is TRBJ2-1, the V gene TRBV4-1, with D perhaps matching TRBD2 (5 bases). The CDR3 consists of 17 residues. V lost 0 bases and J lost 6, with 18 bases in between. Germline V gene data show CDR1 as MGHRA and CDR2 as YSYEKL.

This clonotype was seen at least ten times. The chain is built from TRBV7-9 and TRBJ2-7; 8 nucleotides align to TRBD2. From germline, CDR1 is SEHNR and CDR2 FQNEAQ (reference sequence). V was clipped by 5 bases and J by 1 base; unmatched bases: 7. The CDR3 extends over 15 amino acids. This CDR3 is CASSPPAGGSYEQYF. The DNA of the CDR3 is TGTGCCAGCAGCCCCCCGGCGGGAGGTTCCTACGAGCAGTACTTC.

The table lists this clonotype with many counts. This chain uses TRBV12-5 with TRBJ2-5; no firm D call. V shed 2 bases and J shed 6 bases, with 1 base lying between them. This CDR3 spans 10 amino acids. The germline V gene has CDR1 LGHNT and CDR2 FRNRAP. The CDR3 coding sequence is TGTGCTAGTGGTTTGCAGACCCAGTACTTC. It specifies CASGLQTQYF.

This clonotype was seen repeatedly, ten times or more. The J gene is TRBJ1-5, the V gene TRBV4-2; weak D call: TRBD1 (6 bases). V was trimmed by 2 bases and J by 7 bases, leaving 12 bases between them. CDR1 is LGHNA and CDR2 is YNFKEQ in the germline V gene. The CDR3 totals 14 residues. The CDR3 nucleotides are TGTGCCAGCAGCCAATCCGGGGGGGCCCAGCCCCAGCATTTT. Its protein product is CASSQSGGAQPQHF.

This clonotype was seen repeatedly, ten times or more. The CDR3 sequence: CASRLRGLNSNQPQHF. CDR3 nucleotides: TGTGCCAGCAGACTCAGGGGGCTTAACAGCAATCAGCCCCAGCATTTT. The rearrangement links TRBV27 to TRBJ1-5, with 8 bases matching TRBD1. The CDR3 is made up of 16 amino acids. V shed 6 bases and J 1 base; nucleotides not matched to a gene: 8. Germline CDR1 MNHEY, CDR2 SMNVEV (reference sequence).

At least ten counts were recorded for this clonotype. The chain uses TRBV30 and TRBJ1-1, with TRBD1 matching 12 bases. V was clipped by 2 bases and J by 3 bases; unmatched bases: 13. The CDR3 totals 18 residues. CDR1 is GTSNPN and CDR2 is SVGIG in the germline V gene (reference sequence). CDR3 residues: CAWSNYGTGGRGDTEAFF. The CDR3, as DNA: TGTGCCTGGAGTAACTATGGGACAGGGGGCCGTGGGGACACTGAAGCTTTCTTT.

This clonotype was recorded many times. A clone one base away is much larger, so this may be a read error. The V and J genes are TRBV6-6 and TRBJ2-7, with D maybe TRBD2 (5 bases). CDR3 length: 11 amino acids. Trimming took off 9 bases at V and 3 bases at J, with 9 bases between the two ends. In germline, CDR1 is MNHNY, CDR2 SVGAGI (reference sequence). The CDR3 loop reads CASLRGYEQYF. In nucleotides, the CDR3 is TGTGCCAGTTTACGGGGCTACGAGCAGTACTTC.

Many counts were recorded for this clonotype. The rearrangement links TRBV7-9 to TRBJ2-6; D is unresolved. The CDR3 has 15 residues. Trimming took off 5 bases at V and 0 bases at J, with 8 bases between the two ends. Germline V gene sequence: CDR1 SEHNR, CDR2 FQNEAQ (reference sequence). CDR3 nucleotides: TGTGCCAGCAGCAATACAGACTCTGGGGCCAACGTCCTGACTTTC. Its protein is CASSNTDSGANVLTF.